This T cell receptor (beta chain) was obtained from a study of T cell repertoires in cytomegalovirus infection. Study-wide results and limits: Cumulated frequencies of public TCR beta families served to identify carriers of CMV plus the relevant HLA.

This clonotype showed up just once. The antigen remains unidentified. TCRdb reanalysed the reads using MiXCR and keeps one entry per CDR3 protein. The sample consists of about half a million distinct CDR3 sequences, 30% to 40% of them appearing once. The receptor was derived from a human donor in good health (CMV status not recorded). Some clones in this sample may be carry-over from other donors' samples. This specimen was cultured PBMCs, taken from culture after CMV antigen stimulation.

This chain's CDR3 is CSARAGEGTGELFF. The CDR3, as DNA: TGCAGTGCTAGAGCGGGAGAGGGCACCGGGGAGCTGTTTTTT. The J gene is TRBJ2-2, the V gene TRBV20-1, with D possibly TRBD2 on 6 matching bases. V was cut by 1 base and J by 4 bases, with 10 bases left in between. Germline V gene sequence: CDR1 DFQATT, CDR2 SNEGSKA (reference sequence). The CDR3 runs to 14 residues.